One sample yielded the 14 T cell receptor beta chains listed below, sequenced in a study of CD8+CD57+ T cells in acquired aplastic anemia (dated by TCRdb to 2016 to 2019). The sequencer was an Illumina HiSeq 2000. TCR beta VDJ combination and CDR3 sequence profiling used genomic DNA as the template. TCRdb reran the public reads through fastp at Q25 and MiXCR, keeping productive beta chains. All rows with the same CDR3 protein become a single entry with the most common DNA and genes. Counted in this sample were 200,000 to 250,000 distinct CDR3 sequences; approximately 57% of them appeared once. Clones ranked in the top ten supply 25% to 30% of the sample. Sequenced sample: sorted CD4+, CD8+, or CD8+CD57+ T cells (not recorded which) from PBMCs. The source is a human donor in good health.

This clonotype was detected many times. This chain connects TRBV7-9 to TRBJ2-2, with TRBD2 matching over 12 bases. V was pared by 5 bases and J by 5 bases, with 6 bases of the junction left unmatched. The CDR3 length is 16 residues. The germline gives CDR1 SEHNR, CDR2 FQNEAQ (reference sequence). The CDR3 nucleotides are TGTGCCAGCAGCGTGACTAGCGGGAGTGTAACCGGGGAGCTGTTTTTT. This gives the protein CASSVTSGSVTGELFF.

CDR3 nucleotides: TGTGCCACCAGCAGCTCCAGTTTTTCGGACACAGATACGCAGTATTTT. It yields the protein CATSSSSFSDTDTQYF. The chain couples TRBV15 to TRBJ2-3; D is unclear. The germline CDR1 and CDR2 sequences are LNHNV and YYDKDF (reference sequence). The V end lost 3 bases, the J end lost 2 bases, and 15 bases lay between the germline ends. The CDR3 consists of 16 residues.

The chain couples TRBV20-1 to TRBJ2-7, with D possibly matching TRBD1 (5 bases). V was pared by 6 bases and J by 0 bases, with 18 bases between. The length of the CDR3 is 15 residues. Germline V gene sequence: CDR1 DFQATT, CDR2 SNEGSKA (reference sequence). Here the CDR3 DNA reads TGCAGTGCCAGCAGTCCCTACAGGAGCTCCTACGAGCAGTACTTC. As protein: CSASSPYRSSYEQYF.

The chain couples TRBV6-1 to TRBJ2-2; 9 bases fit TRBD2. The CDR3 has 15 amino acids. The V and J ends lost 5 bases and 6 bases, in that order; junction bases with no gene match: 7. Looked up from germline, CDR1 is MNHNS and CDR2 is SASEGT. The CDR3 here is CASSQPGLAPGELFF. CDR3 in DNA: TGTGCCAGCAGTCAACCGGGACTAGCCCCCGGGGAGCTGTTTTTT.

This chain links TRBV14 with TRBJ2-7; D unclear. Trimming pared 0 bases from V and 2 bases from J, leaving 8 bases between. The length of the CDR3 is 14 residues. CDR1 and CDR2 (germline): SGHDN, FVKESK. DNA for the CDR3: TGTGCCAGCAGCCAAGATCTGCAACCCTACGAGCAGTACTTC. Its protein is CASSQDLQPYEQYF. Full variable domain (outside the CDR3, taken from reference TRBV14 and TRBJ2-7): EAGVTQFPSHSVIEKGQTVTLRCDPISGHDNLYWYRRVMGKEIKFLLHFVKESKQDESGMPNNRFLAERTGGTYSTLKVQPAELEDSGVYFCASSQDLQPYEQYFGPGTRLTVT.

This clonotype was observed a few times. The rearrangement links TRBV20-1 to TRBJ2-1; D unresolved. Trimming stripped 0 bases from V and 13 bases from J, with 13 bases between. Germline V gene sequence: CDR1 DFQATT, CDR2 SNEGSKA (reference sequence). The CDR3 sequence is 12 residues long. CDR3 nucleotides: TGCAGTGCTAGAGAGGCTACAGAGGCTCAGTTCTTC. Its translation: CSAREATEAQFF.

The chain employs TRBV10-1 and TRBJ2-5; 9 bases map to TRBD2. V trimming: 0 bases; J trimming: 5 bases; junction bases outside the gene matches: 7. This CDR3 is built from 16 residues. CDR1 and CDR2 from the germline V gene are WNHNN and SYGVQD (reference sequence). The CDR3 sequence is CASSESLAGPPETQYF. The CDR3 DNA is TGCGCCAGCAGTGAGTCCCTAGCGGGACCGCCGGAGACCCAGTACTTC.

With regard to this clonotype: One end of the junction varies from germline; a read error may be responsible. The chain has TRBV4-2 and TRBJ1-4; D is unresolved. The CDR3 contains 11 residues. Germline V gives CDR1 LGHNA, CDR2 YNFKEQ. CDR3 region: CASSPGEKLFF. CDR3 coding DNA: TGTGCCAGCAGCCCCGGGGAAAAACTGTTCTTT.

The table lists this clonotype with a few counts. The chain's CDR3 is CSATTFPEAFF. CDR3 sequence (DNA): TGCAGTGCTACCACGTTCCCCGAAGCTTTCTTT. The chain links TRBV20-1 to TRBJ1-1; D unclear. The CDR3 totals 11 residues. Germline CDR1 and CDR2: DFQATT and SNEGSKA (reference sequence). Trimming stripped 4 bases from V and 8 bases from J, with 11 bases between.

The V and J genes are TRBV7-8 and TRBJ1-5; maybe TRBD1 (6 bases). Germline values: CDR1 SGHVS, CDR2 FQNEAQ. V was cut by 1 base and J by 6 bases, with 13 bases left in between. This CDR3 is built from 15 residues. In nucleotides, the CDR3 is TGTGCCAGCAGCTTAGACAGGGCCCTTCTTCAGCCCCAGCATTTT. This gives the protein CASSLDRALLQPQHF. Full variable domain (outside the CDR3, taken from reference TRBV7-8 and TRBJ1-5): GAGVSQSPRYKVAKRGQDVALRCDPISGHVSLFWYQQALGQGPEFLTYFQNEAQLDKSGLPSDRFFAERPEGSVSTLKIQRTQQEDSAVYLCASSLDRALLQPQHFGDGTRLSIL.

The rearrangement uses TRBV20-1 and TRBJ2-7; 7 nucleotides agree with TRBD2. CDR3 length equals 15 residues. Per germline, CDR1 DFQATT and CDR2 SNEGSKA (reference sequence). V gave up 4 bases and J gave up 3 bases; unmatched junction bases: 12. The CDR3 sequence is CSATGRGGSSYEQYF. CDR3 nucleotide sequence: TGCAGTGCTACGGGGAGGGGCGGGAGTAGCTACGAGCAGTACTTC.

This clonotype has just a few counts. The chain recombines TRBV9 with TRBJ2-7; TRBD2 aligns across 11 bases. V lost 7 bases to trimming and J lost 0 bases; unmatched junction nucleotides: 3. The CDR3 covers 14 residues. CDR1 SGDLS and CDR2 YYNGEE come from the germline V gene. CDR3 region: CASSTSGSSYEQYF. The DNA for the CDR3 is TGTGCCAGCTCAACTAGCGGGAGCTCCTACGAGCAGTACTTC.

This chain connects TRBV20-1 to TRBJ2-5; 8 bases fit TRBD1. CDR3 length equals 13 residues. Germline-derived CDR1 and CDR2 are DFQATT and SNEGSKA (reference sequence). V was pared by 8 bases and J by 5 bases, with 10 bases of the junction left unmatched. The CDR3 DNA reads TGCAGTACCATTCCAGGGGGCAGGGAGACCCAGTACTTC. Residues: CSTIPGGRETQYF.

This clonotype was found many times. The rearrangement joins TRBV9 to TRBJ1-1; possible D gene TRBD1, 6 bases. Trimming pared 4 bases from V and 3 bases from J, leaving 16 bases between. CDR3 length equals 15 residues. Germline V gene data show CDR1 as SGDLS and CDR2 as YYNGEE. CDR3 amino acids: CASSPQGSGYTEAFF. CDR3 bases: TGTGCCAGCAGCCCACAGGGATCCGGGTACACTGAAGCTTTCTTT.